Shown below are 27 T cell receptor beta chains from a single sample sequenced in a study of CD8 T cells in Susac syndrome. Reverse transcription of 0.5 to 1 ug RNA used random hexamers. TCRdb reanalysed the immunoSEQ multiplex PCR reads using MiXCR and keeps one entry per CDR3 protein. This sample has approximately 180,000 distinct CDR3 sequences; 80% to 95% occur once, and the top ten carry under 0.095%. Material: CD4+ T cells from PBMCs. These TCRs come from a human donor with multiple sclerosis.

The chain is built from TRBV19 and TRBJ2-6; 7 nucleotides line up with TRBD1. This CDR3 is 17 amino acids long. Germline V CDR1 and CDR2: LNHDA, SQIVND (reference sequence). V shed 9 bases and J 1 base; nucleotides not matched to a gene: 12. CDR3 DNA sequence: TGTGCCAGCCGACAGGGACCACCTTTATCTGGGGCCAACGTCCTGACTTTC. It encodes CASRQGPPLSGANVLTF.

V and J are TRBV30 and TRBJ2-3, with 7 positions matching TRBD2. The junction had 7 bases not matched to a gene; V was cut back by 0 bases and J by 7 bases. CDR3 length: 14 amino acids. From germline, CDR1 is GTSNPN and CDR2 SVGIG (reference sequence). CDR3 loop: CAWSVPGGRNTQYF. As DNA, the CDR3 is TGTGCCTGGAGTGTACCGGGGGGTCGGAATACGCAGTATTTT.

The chain carries TRBV6-2 or TRBV6-3 and TRBJ2-2, with 7 bases identical to TRBD1. Germline V gene sequence: CDR1 MNHEY, CDR2 SVGEGT. V shed 1 base and J 0 bases; nucleotides not matched to a gene: 2. CDR3 length: 16 amino acids. CDR3 residues: CASSYWQGANTGELFF. In DNA, the CDR3 is TGTGCCAGCAGTTACTGGCAGGGGGCGAACACCGGGGAGCTGTTTTTT.

This clonotype was counted a single time. The V gene is TRBV9, the J gene TRBJ2-7; D is perhaps TRBD1 or TRBD2 (5 bases each). This CDR3 is 14 amino acids long. CDR1 is SGDLS, CDR2 YYNGEE, per germline. The ends were cut back, 3 bases at V and 5 bases at J, with 15 bases in the middle. CDR3 loop: CASSARGLPNEQYF. The CDR3 nucleotides read TGTGCCAGCAGCGCCCGGGGCCTCCCTAACGAGCAGTACTTC. Based on the CDR3 plus reference TRBV9 and TRBJ2-7, the full variable domain is DSGVTQTPKHLITATGQRVTLRCSPRSGDLSVYWYQQSLDQGLQFLIQYYNGEERAKGNILERFSAQQFPDLHSELNLSSLELGDSALYFCASSARGLPNEQYFGPGTRLTVT.

This chain uses TRBV18 with TRBJ1-5; TRBD1 agrees at 7 bases. CDR3 length equals 15 residues. Germline V lookup: CDR1 KGHSH, CDR2 LQKENI. The J segment lost 4 bases and the V segment lost 1 base, leaving 4 bases of the junction unmatched. This CDR3 reads CASSPRDSTNQPQHF. The CDR3 DNA sequence: TGTGCCAGCTCACCACGGGACAGCACTAATCAGCCCCAGCATTTT.

This chain joins TRBV3-1 and TRBJ1-5; 10 bases line up with TRBD1. This CDR3 comprises 14 residues. After removal of 1 base from V and 9 bases from J, the junction contained 3 bases not matched to a gene. Per germline, CDR1 LGHDT and CDR2 YNNKEL (reference sequence). CDR3 amino acids: CASSQGDRGRPQHF. In DNA form, the CDR3 reads TGTGCCAGCAGCCAAGGGGACAGGGGAAGGCCCCAGCATTTT.

The CDR3 protein is CASNRVAGRTAKVHTEAFF. For the CDR3, the DNA is TGTGCCAGCAATCGGGTAGCAGGGCGTACAGCTAAAGTGCACACTGAAGCTTTCTTT. The rearrangement joins TRBV2 to TRBJ1-1; tentatively, D is TRBD1 (5 bases). V lost 7 bases to trimming and J lost 3 bases, with 30 bases between them. The V gene's germline CDR1 is SNHLY and CDR2 FYNNEI. The CDR3 is made up of 19 amino acids.

The gene calls are TRBV4-2 and TRBJ1-1; 8 bases match TRBD1. Germline CDR1 is LGHNA and CDR2 is YNFKEQ. The CDR3 is 18 residues long. Trimming took 4 bases from V and 4 from J; bases not matched to a gene: 17. The CDR3: CASSRLDRVTLVGTEAFF. CDR3 DNA sequence: TGTGCCAGCAGCCGCCTGGACAGGGTTACCTTGGTGGGCACTGAAGCTTTCTTT.

The chain recombines TRBV5-1 with TRBJ2-5; TRBD2 is a possible D gene (5 bases). This CDR3 has 15 amino acids. CDR1 and CDR2 (germline): SGHRS, YFSETQ. Trimming took 4 bases from V and 2 from J, leaving 15 bases between them. For the CDR3, the DNA is TGCGCCAGCAGCACCACCCGGGGTTGGCAAGAGACCCAGTACTTC. It is translated as CASSTTRGWQETQYF.

The chain employs TRBV6-2 or TRBV6-3 and TRBJ2-3; 13 bases match TRBD2. There are 16 residues in the CDR3. V lost 5 bases to trimming and J lost 4 bases; unmatched junction nucleotides: 6. In germline, CDR1 is MNHEY, CDR2 SVGEGT. The CDR3 here is CASSQGTSGIADTQYF. CDR3 nucleotides: TGTGCCAGCAGTCAAGGGACTAGCGGGATCGCAGATACGCAGTATTTT.

This chain joins TRBV2 and TRBJ2-1, with 8 bases lining up with TRBD2. CDR1 is SNHLY, CDR2 FYNNEI, per germline. The trim removed 0 bases at V and 12 bases at J, leaving 7 bases unmatched. The CDR3 loop spans 14 amino acids. For the CDR3, the DNA is TGTGCCAGCAGTGAAGCTAGCGGGGCCCCAGTGCAGTTCTTC. Amino acids: CASSEASGAPVQFF.

This chain connects TRBV7-6 to TRBJ2-5; D gene ambiguous. Germline CDR1 SGHVS, CDR2 FNYEAQ. The CDR3 spans 14 residues. V was shortened by 0 bases and J by 4 bases, with 9 bases between the two germline ends. The CDR3 sequence is CASSLAVTAETQYF. In DNA form, the CDR3 reads TGTGCCAGCAGCTTAGCGGTTACCGCAGAGACCCAGTACTTC.

V is TRBV30 and J is TRBJ2-1; D might be TRBD1 or TRBD2, each matching 6 bases. Germline V gives CDR1 GTSNPN, CDR2 SVGIG (reference sequence). The germline V and J ends were trimmed by 4 bases and 2 bases, with 15 bases remaining between them. The CDR3 sequence is 15 residues long. The DNA of the CDR3 is TGTGCCTGGATTCTTAAGGGGGGCACCTACAATGAGCAGTTCTTC. Translated, it gives CAWILKGGTYNEQFF.

This clonotype was seen only once. V and J are TRBV20-1 and TRBJ2-7, with TRBD2 matching over 8 bases. CDR3 length: 12 residues. V shed 3 bases, J shed 5 bases, and the junction held 3 bases outside the gene matches. The germline gives CDR1 DFQATT, CDR2 SNEGSKA (reference sequence). CDR3 region: CSASGRANEQYF. CDR3 DNA: TGCAGTGCTAGCGGGAGGGCCAACGAGCAGTACTTC.

This chain joins TRBV10-3 and TRBJ1-1, with TRBD1 matching 9 bases. The ends lost 10 bases at V and 4 bases at J; junction bases unmatched: 7. CDR3 length: 13 residues. The germline CDR1 and CDR2 sequences are ENHRY and SYGVKD. The CDR3 region is CATWTGEGTEAFF. Written as DNA, the CDR3 is TGTGCCACCTGGACAGGGGAGGGCACTGAAGCTTTCTTT.

The chain couples TRBV10-3 to TRBJ1-5; D is perhaps TRBD1 (5 bases). Looked up from germline, CDR1 is ENHRY and CDR2 is SYGVKD. CDR3 size: 14 residues. With 7 bases removed from V and 2 bases from J, the gap between germline ends came to 12 bases. CDR3 in amino acids: CAINNQGGNQPQHF. The CDR3 bases are TGTGCCATCAACAACCAGGGCGGCAATCAGCCCCAGCATTTT.

The V gene is TRBV5-1, the J gene TRBJ2-3, with 9 bases aligning to TRBD2. This CDR3 comprises 16 residues. Germline V gene lookup returns CDR1 SGHRS and CDR2 YFSETQ. Trimming removed 0 bases from V and 4 bases from J; junction bases left unmatched: 6. CDR3 nucleotide sequence: TGCGCCAGCAGCTTGGAAATAGCGGGGGTAGCAGATACGCAGTATTTT. Protein: CASSLEIAGVADTQYF. Filled out from reference TRBV5-1 and TRBJ2-3, the complete variable domain reads KAGVTQTPRYLIKTRGQQVTLSCSPISGHRSVSWYQQTPGQGLQFLFEYFSETQRNKGNFPGRFSGRQFSNSRSEMNVSTLELGDSALYLCASSLEIAGVADTQYFGPGTRLTVL.

The chain links TRBV12-3 or TRBV12-4 to TRBJ2-7; 8 bases align to TRBD2. V lost 2 bases to trimming and J lost 3 bases; unmatched junction nucleotides: 6. The CDR3 runs 15 residues. The CDR3 loop reads CASSLKGLDVYEQYF. Written as DNA, the CDR3 is TGTGCCAGCAGTTTAAAGGGACTAGACGTCTACGAGCAGTACTTC.

The chain has TRBV11-2 and TRBJ2-7; D is tentatively TRBD1 or TRBD2 (6 bases each). CDR3 length: 14 amino acids. The V and J ends lost 3 bases and 2 bases respectively, with 11 bases between them. Looked up from germline, CDR1 is SGHAT and CDR2 is FQNNGV. CDR3 bases: TGTGCCAGCAGCTTGGGGGGCCGGCCCTACGAGCAGTACTTC. Its translation: CASSLGGRPYEQYF.

This chain connects TRBV7-2 to TRBJ2-2, with D maybe TRBD1 (6 bases). This CDR3 is built from 13 residues. CDR1 SGHTA and CDR2 FQGNSA come from the germline V gene. V was cut by 3 bases and J by 9 bases, with 11 bases left in between. This chain's CDR3 is CASSFRWGRELFF. CDR3 DNA sequence: TGTGCCAGCAGCTTCAGATGGGGGCGGGAGCTGTTTTTT.

The rearrangement uses TRBV3-1 and TRBJ1-2; 9 bases map to TRBD1. Unmatched junction bases numbered 6, after V lost 6 bases and J lost 4 bases. Per germline, CDR1 LGHDT and CDR2 YNNKEL (reference sequence). CDR3 length: 14 residues. The CDR3 loop reads CASRRTGEAYGYTF. CDR3 nucleotide sequence: TGTGCCAGCAGACGGACAGGGGAGGCCTATGGCTACACCTTC.

V gene TRBV28 combines with J gene TRBJ1-2; no firm D call. CDR1 is MDHEN, CDR2 SYDVKM, per germline. V lost 6 bases and J lost 4, with 12 bases in between. The CDR3 has 13 residues. The CDR3 protein is CASRTSTGYGYTF. DNA for the CDR3: TGTGCCAGCAGGACTTCGACGGGCTATGGCTACACCTTC.

This chain joins TRBV21-1 and TRBJ2-7; the table's D call, TRBD1, has no DNA check behind it. TRBV21-1 is a known pseudogene. The CDR3 length is 15 residues. The CDR3 loop is CASNPVTGSNYEQYF. CDR3 coding DNA: TGTGCCAGCAACCCGGTCACAGGGAGCAACTACGAGCAGTACTTC.

J is TRBJ2-3 and V is TRBV30; D unresolved. Trimming took 0 bases from V and 4 from J, leaving 2 bases between them. The germline V gene has CDR1 GTSNPN and CDR2 SVGIG (reference sequence). The CDR3 sequence is 11 residues long. The CDR3 region has the DNA TGTGCCTGGAGTGTCTCAGATACGCAGTATTTT. Translating gives CAWSVSDTQYF.

This clonotype appeared once. J is TRBJ1-1 and V is TRBV5-1; 7 bases are shared with TRBD1. Germline-derived CDR1 and CDR2 are SGHRS and YFSETQ. The trim removed 1 base at V and 4 bases at J, leaving 4 bases unmatched. The CDR3 sequence is 14 residues long. CDR3 sequence (DNA): TGCGCCAGCAGCTTGCCAGACAGGGCCACTGAAGCTTTCTTT. This translates into CASSLPDRATEAFF.

The chain has TRBV3-1 and TRBJ1-6, with D maybe TRBD1 (6 bases). CDR3 length: 14 residues. Germline V lookup: CDR1 LGHDT, CDR2 YNNKEL (reference sequence). V was shortened by 1 base and J by 7 bases, with 8 bases between the two germline ends. CDR3 nucleotides: TGTGCCAGCAGCCAAGGGACAGTCAATTCACCCCTCCACTTT. This codes for CASSQGTVNSPLHF.

This clonotype occurred once. The chain combines TRBV3-1 with TRBJ1-1; 9 bases are shared with TRBD1. CDR3 length: 13 amino acids. Germline loops: CDR1 LGHDT, CDR2 YNNKEL (reference sequence). V lost 6 bases, J lost 5 bases, and 4 bases stayed unmatched. This CDR3 is CASRLGTGTEAFF. In nucleotides, the CDR3 is TGTGCCAGCAGATTAGGGACAGGGACTGAAGCTTTCTTT.